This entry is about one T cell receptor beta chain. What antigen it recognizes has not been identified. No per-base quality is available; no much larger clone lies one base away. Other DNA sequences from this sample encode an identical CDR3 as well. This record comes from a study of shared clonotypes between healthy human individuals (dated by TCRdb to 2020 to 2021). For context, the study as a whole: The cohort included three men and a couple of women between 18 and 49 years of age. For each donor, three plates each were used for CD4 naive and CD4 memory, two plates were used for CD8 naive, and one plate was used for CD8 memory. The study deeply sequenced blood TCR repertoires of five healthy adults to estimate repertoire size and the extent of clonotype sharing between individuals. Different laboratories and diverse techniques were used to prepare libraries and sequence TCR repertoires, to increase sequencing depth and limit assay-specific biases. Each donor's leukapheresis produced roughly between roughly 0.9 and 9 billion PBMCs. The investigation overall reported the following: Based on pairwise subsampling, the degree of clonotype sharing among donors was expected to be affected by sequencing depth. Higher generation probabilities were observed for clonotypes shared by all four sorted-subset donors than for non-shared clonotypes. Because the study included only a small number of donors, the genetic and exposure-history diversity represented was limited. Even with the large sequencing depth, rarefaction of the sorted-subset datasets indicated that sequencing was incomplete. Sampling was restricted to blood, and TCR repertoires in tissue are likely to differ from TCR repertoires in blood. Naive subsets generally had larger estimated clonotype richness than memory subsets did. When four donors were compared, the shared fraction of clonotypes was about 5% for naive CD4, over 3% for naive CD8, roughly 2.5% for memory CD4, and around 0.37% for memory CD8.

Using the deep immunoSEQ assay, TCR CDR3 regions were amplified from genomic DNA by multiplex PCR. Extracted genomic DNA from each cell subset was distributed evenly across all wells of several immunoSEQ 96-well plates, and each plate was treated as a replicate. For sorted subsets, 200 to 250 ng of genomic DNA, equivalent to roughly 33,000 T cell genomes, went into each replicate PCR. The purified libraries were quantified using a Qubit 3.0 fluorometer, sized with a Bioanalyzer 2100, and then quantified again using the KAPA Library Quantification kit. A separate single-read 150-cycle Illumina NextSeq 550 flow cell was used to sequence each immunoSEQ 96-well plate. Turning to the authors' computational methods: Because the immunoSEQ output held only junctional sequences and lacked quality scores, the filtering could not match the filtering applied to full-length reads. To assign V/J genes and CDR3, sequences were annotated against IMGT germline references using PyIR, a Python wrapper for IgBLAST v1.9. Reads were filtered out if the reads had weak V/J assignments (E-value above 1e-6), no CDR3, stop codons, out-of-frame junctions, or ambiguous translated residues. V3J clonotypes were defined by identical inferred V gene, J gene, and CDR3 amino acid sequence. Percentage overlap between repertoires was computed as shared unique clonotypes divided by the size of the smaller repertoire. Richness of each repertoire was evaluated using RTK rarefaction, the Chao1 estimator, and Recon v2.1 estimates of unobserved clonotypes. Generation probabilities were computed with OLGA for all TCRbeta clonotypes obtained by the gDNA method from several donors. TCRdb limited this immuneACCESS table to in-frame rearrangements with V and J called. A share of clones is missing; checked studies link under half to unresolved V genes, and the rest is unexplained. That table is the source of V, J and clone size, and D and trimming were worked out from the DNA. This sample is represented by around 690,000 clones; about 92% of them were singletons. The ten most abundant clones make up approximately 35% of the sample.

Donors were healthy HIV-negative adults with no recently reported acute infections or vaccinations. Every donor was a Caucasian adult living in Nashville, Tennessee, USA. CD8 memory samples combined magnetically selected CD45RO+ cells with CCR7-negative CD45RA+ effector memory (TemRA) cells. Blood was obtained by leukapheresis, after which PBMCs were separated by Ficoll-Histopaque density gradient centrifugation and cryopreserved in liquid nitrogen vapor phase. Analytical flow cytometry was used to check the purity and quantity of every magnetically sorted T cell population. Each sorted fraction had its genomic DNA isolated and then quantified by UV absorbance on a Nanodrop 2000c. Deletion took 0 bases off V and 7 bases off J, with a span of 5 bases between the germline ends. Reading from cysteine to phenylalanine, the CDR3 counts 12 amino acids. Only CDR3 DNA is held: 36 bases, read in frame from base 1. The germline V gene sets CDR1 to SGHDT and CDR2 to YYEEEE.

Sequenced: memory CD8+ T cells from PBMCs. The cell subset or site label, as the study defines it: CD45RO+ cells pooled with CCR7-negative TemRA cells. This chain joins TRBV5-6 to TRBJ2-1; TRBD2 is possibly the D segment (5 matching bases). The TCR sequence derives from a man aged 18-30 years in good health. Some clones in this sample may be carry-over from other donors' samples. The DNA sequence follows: TGTGCCAGCAGCTTGGGCGGGAATGAGCAGTTCTTC. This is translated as CASSLGGNEQFF.